This record covers a single T cell receptor beta chain. Its recognized antigen is unknown. No much larger clone exists at a distance of one base, and base qualities are not known. The data are from a study of cytomegalovirus exposure and HLA in healthy donors (dated by TCRdb to 2017 to 2019). Study-level background: In an earlier analysis of approximately 500 of the donors, approximately 300 Gb of sequence data and just under 120 million unique TCR beta sequences from roughly 180 million T cells were reported. An early release covering roughly 640 HLA-typed donors comprised approximately 290 gigabases of sequencing data and 85 million to 100 million unique TCR sequences. Among the roughly 380 genotyped donors, approximately 82% belonged to the genetic ancestry cluster associated with self-reported Caucasian donors. The study aimed to test whether signatures of past pathogen exposure could be identified by cataloging public T cell receptors. The study profiled the T cell repertoires of fewer than 850 subjects by immunosequencing and related them to cytomegalovirus serostatus. A separate validation cohort of over 95 different subjects was used in addition to the roughly 640-subject first cohort. High-throughput TCR immunosequencing, statistical association of individual TCRs with disease status, and machine learning were combined to predict cytomegalovirus infection status. A later analysis re-analyzed previously published TCR beta repertoires from 550 to 700 donors and added high-resolution HLA genotyping to study TCR occurrence patterns. Rather than drawing on any new phenotypic data, the later analysis identified candidate immune exposures from TCR beta sequences and the way those sequences occurred across donors. To decide whether each TCR beta V gene segment behaved as functional or pseudogenic, an earlier analysis of approximately 620 of the donors relied on high-throughput TCR beta sequencing. Donor age, sex, ethnicity and CMV serostatus were compiled together with the repertoire data. Genome-wide SNP genotypes for about 65% of the roughly 700 donors were used in a later genetic analysis, which treated that subset as a discovery cohort. All discovery cohort repertoires had been generated using a single sequencing platform. Class I and class II HLA loci were covered by the typing at four-digit resolution. Typing coverage differed by locus: A, B, C, DRB1 and DQB1 were typed in roughly 629-630 donors, DQA1 in 500 to 550, DPA1 in 600 to 610, and DPB1 in 400 to 490. Roughly five DR-DQ haplotypes were handled as single units for association and clustering because linkage in the cohort was strong. On average, 235,054 unique TCR beta nucleotide sequences were sequenced per donor among 398 genotyped donors of the cohort, with 15% to 20% of those sequences being non-productive.

The library relied on the immunoSEQ multiplex PCR assay. For the multiplex PCR, a mixture combining 60 forward primers for TCR Vbeta segments and 13 reverse primers for TCR Jbeta segments was used. The CDR3 region of rearranged TCR beta genes was amplified from genomic DNA with a multiplex PCR assay. On the Illumina HiSeq System, the amplified TCR beta libraries were sequenced as 87-base-pair reads. The authors' pipeline ran thus. A later analysis counted about 82 million unique TCR beta chains across the 700 or so repertoires, and around 9.9 million of these chains were shared by at least two donors. Raw reads were error-corrected and collapsed into unique sequences by a nearest-neighbor algorithm in which closely related sequences were merged to remove PCR and sequencing errors. V, D and J gene segments were assigned by aligning CDR3 sequences to IMGT reference sequences. For a sequence to be retained, a match of at least six nucleotides was required to both a V gene segment and a J gene segment. A rearrangement counted as productive if the CDR3 had no stop codons and remained in frame with V and J, and every other rearrangement counted as non-productive. Following IMGT convention, CDR3 was defined as the stretch from the second conserved V-encoded cysteine to the conserved J-encoded phenylalanine. Sequences without an unambiguous match to a single V gene segment were excluded from the earlier analysis of a few hundred of the donors. In an earlier analysis of 450 to 750 of the donors, a V segment was called functional when productive rearrangements were above 56.7%, and segregating when the standard deviation between donors exceeded 5%. A statistical classification framework was developed to diagnose cytomegalovirus status using the catalog of TCR beta chain sequences. In a later analysis, V and J genes were assigned by comparing TCR nucleotide sequences against IMGT/GENE-DB human TR gene sequences. Using the TCRdist pipeline, a later analysis assigned CDR3 sequences along with most-parsimonious VDJ recombination scenarios. In a later analysis, each TCR beta chain was defined by its CDR3 amino acid sequence together with its V-gene family, and reads lacking a unique V-gene family were excluded. A later analysis removed 500 to 650 highly shared, low-generation-probability nucleotide sequences to deal with suspected cross-contamination and a sequencing artifact. In a later analysis, a clonal expansion index for each public chain was calculated from normalized within-repertoire ranks of inferred template counts. In a later analysis, generation probabilities were computed using a VDJ recombination model fitted to out-of-frame rearrangements, and the results were checked against IGoR. In a later analysis, hypergeometric tests were used to score TCR-TCR, TCR-HLA and TCR-CMV co-occurrence, with a repertoire-size bias correction applied to TCR pairs. In a later analysis, false discovery rates were estimated by permuting HLA or CMV assignments 20 times. In a later analysis, co-occurring TCRs were grouped using DBSCAN, with TCRdist sequence similarity added in when clustering inside HLA-allele-positive subsets. Co-occurrence clustering excluded repertoires with fewer than 30,000 or more than 120,000 public chains, plus five with anomalous nucleotide sharing. What TCRdb holds here is the immuneACCESS table cut down to in-frame rearrangements. Part of the clones is not present; checked against another copy, under half of the missing clones reflect an unresolved V gene, and the others are unexplained. V, J and clone size were drawn from that table, and D and trimming were deduced from the DNA. In this sample the table shows approximately 180,000 clones, over 70% of which occur a single time. The ten largest clonotypes hold approximately 3.7% of the sample.

General study outcomes and caveats: A later genetic analysis reported fewer N-insertions in productive TCRs among donors in an Asian-associated ancestry cluster than the roughly 700-donor mean. A few of the identified cytomegalovirus-associated TCR beta chains were confirmed in vitro to be specific for cytomegalovirus antigens. Because HLA typing was unavailable for some donors at each locus, only the typed subset was used in association tests. At a false discovery rate of 0.05, a later analysis linked 16,951 TCR beta sequences to specific HLA alleles. CMV serostatus was the only immune exposure information available for the cohort. When HLA alleles, especially DR and DQ, strongly co-occurred, attributing TCR associations to individual alleles was difficult. V-gene and J-gene trimming of TCR beta chains was associated with a missense DCLRE1C variant in a later genetic analysis, and the association was replicated in an independent cohort. In the study, 150 to 200 TCR beta chains were listed as associated with cytomegalovirus. A further reported finding was that TCR beta sequences accurately predicted the HLA-A and HLA-B alleles for most subjects in the first cohort. Several of the top co-occurrence clusters appeared to be linked to parvovirus B19, influenza, CMV and Epstein-Barr virus, according to a later analysis. The presence/absence analyses assumed that sequencing depth was roughly uniform across donors, and that assumption may not be true. Compared with equally common non-associated chains, HLA-associated TCR beta chains in a later analysis were more clonally expanded and had lower generation probabilities. Linkage disequilibrium might explain the correlated functional status among segregating V segments, but an unknown experimental factor could not be ruled out. In a later analysis, most CMV-associated TCR beta chains were found to appear HLA-restricted, with HLA associations seemingly driven largely by CMV exposure. An earlier analysis of some 560 of the donors showed that most TCR beta V segments appeared in productive rearrangements either about 87% or about 30% of the time, which broadly matched IMGT annotations. The cohort was sequenced for TCR beta chains only, and without alpha or paired-chain data the features that could be detected were limited. Some IMGT-functional V segments, including TRBV6-2 and TRBV6-3, could not be distinguished by the 87-base-pair reads and were therefore excluded. Most TCR sequences were observed very rarely across donors, whereas some public TCRs were present in many individuals. A later analysis found that TCR association rates varied across HLA loci, with DRB1 alleles showing the most associated TCRs and HLA-C alleles the fewest. Because counts were too low, roughly 17 rarely observed V segments, including chromosome 9 orphons, were left out of the earlier analysis of 500 to 750 of the donors. The authors suggested that the approach could potentially be extended to other disease states and immunological phenotypes. The sequencing pipeline was judged likely to have produced a cluster of highly shared sequence variants as a technical artifact. In both the original and validation cohorts, the classifier was reported to diagnose cytomegalovirus status with high specificity and sensitivity.

Trimming accounts for 5 bases at V and 0 bases at J, while the number of junction bases matched to no gene is 5. For CDR1 and CDR2, the germline V gene lists SGHTA and FQGNSA. The CDR3 contains 15 residues, cysteine and phenylalanine counted. Only the CDR3 region is kept as DNA, spanning 45 bases read in frame from base 1. The cohort comprised 710 or so healthy bone marrow donors. Cohort members were all nominally healthy when sampled, although unrecorded immune exposures were likely present. The donor tested CMV seropositive and was one of the 289 seropositive cohort members. Each donor provided a peripheral blood sample, and peripheral blood mononuclear cells were used for TCR beta sequencing. Genomic DNA was extracted from the blood cell samples with the Qiagen DNeasy Blood Extraction Kit.

The TCR comes from an older woman in good health and CMV-seropositive. The chain was built from TRBV7-2 and TRBJ2-3, with TRBD2 identical over 7 junction bases. Sequenced: PBMCs. The nucleotide sequence reads as follows: TGTGCCAGCAGCCCCGCCGGGAGGAGCACAGATACGCAGTATTTT. This encodes CASSPAGRSTDTQYF.